This T cell receptor (beta chain) originates from a study of blood T cell repertoires in COVID-19 (dated by TCRdb to about 2020). Turning to the overall study: Collaborator samples came from the United States, Italy and Spain and covered acute and convalescent phases of COVID-19. The material from the prospective study consisted of cDNA or gDNA derived from T cells, B-cell-depleted T cells, or PBMCs. Subjects who had been exposed to COVID-19, were actively infected with it, or had recovered from it provided the deeply sampled blood TCRbeta repertoires that made up the dataset. The repertoires were made available in a free public database intended to serve as a resource for research on the immune response to SARS-CoV-2. Samples came from the ongoing ImmuneRACE study (first 160 participants) plus 1,254 subjects from 6 global collaborators. The sample metadata nearly always contained a de-identified subject ID, COVID-19 status, age in years and sex. Where HLA class I and class II types were available, the types were taken from metadata supplied by the sample provider, not from assay-based typing. The research as a whole found: How much clinical and demographic metadata was included differed by source and by participant, and the metadata was provided uncurated.

The CDR3 sequence holds 15 residues, the cysteine and phenylalanine included. Of the read, only the CDR3 DNA is kept; its 45 bases are in frame from base 1. Via the germline V gene, CDR1 is SGHRS and CDR2 YFSETQ. V ends up 3 bases short and J 5 bases short, with an unmatched junction base count of 6. Worth noting for this clone: The antigen it binds to is not known. No much larger clonotype is one base removed from it; base qualities were not supplied.

Whole blood was collected in K2EDTA tubes by collaborating institutions according to the institutions' own protocols. For TCRbeta analysis, collaborator samples were shipped as frozen whole blood, as isolated PBMCs, or as DNA extracted from either sample type. TCRbeta CDR3 regions were amplified from genomic DNA by means of the immunoSEQ Assay, a bias-controlled multiplex PCR. As for how the authors treated the data: Nucleated cell counts per sample were estimated from amplification of reference gene primers within the assay. To quantify the absolute abundance of each unique TCRbeta CDR3 rearrangement, sequence reads were collapsed and filtered. For each sample, productive Simpson clonality was calculated as the square root of Simpson's diversity index over productive rearrangements. Drawn from immuneACCESS, this table holds only the in-frame rearrangements with V and J called that TCRdb kept. Clones are partly lost; checked studies trace under half to an unresolved V gene and leave the rest unexplained. V and J calls and clone size are given by that table; D and trimming were obtained from the DNA. For this sample there are approximately 350,000 clones; around 82% appear just once. The top ten clonotypes cover approximately 3% of the sample.

The chain is encoded by TRBV5-1 joined to TRBJ2-5; 11 central nucleotides agree with TRBD1. Sample: peripheral blood. This clonotype was sampled from a man younger than 45 with active or convalescent COVID-19. The CDR3 loop reads CASSSLGQGAETQYF. The nucleotide sequence reads TGCGCCAGCAGCTCCCTCGGACAGGGGGCTGAGACCCAGTACTTC.